Following are 29 T cell receptor beta chains from one sample sequenced in a study of OX40 agonist ivuxolimab in advanced cancers. Assay: immunoSEQ multiplex PCR; the TCRdb copy retains only in-frame clones and omits some. The table shows tens of thousands of clones, with 75% to 90% occurring only once. Sequenced material: CD4+ or CD8+ T cells sorted from blood, taken in a trial of the OX40 agonist ivuxolimab. The source is an adult with an advanced solid tumor such as melanoma, head and neck, liver or kidney cancer.

This sequence joins TRBV6-5 and TRBJ1-5; no definite D call. This CDR3 is 13 amino acids long. V lost 4 bases and J 7 bases, leaving 11 bases between the germline ends. Germline V gene data show CDR1 as MNHEY and CDR2 as SVGAGI. The CDR3 protein is CASSSQPGQPQHF. The CDR3 DNA is TGTGCCAGCAGTTCTCAACCGGGACAGCCCCAGCATTTT.

The gene calls are TRBV7-9 and TRBJ2-2; D is possibly TRBD1 or TRBD2 (5 bases each). Trimming shortened V by 5 bases and J by 5 bases, and 18 bases separated the two germline ends. The CDR3 totals 16 residues. Germline V gene sequence: CDR1 SEHNR, CDR2 FQNEAQ (reference sequence). As DNA, the CDR3 is TGTGCCAGCAGCAGAGAGGGGTCTTATCTGACCGGGGAGCTGTTTTTT. This translates into CASSREGSYLTGELFF.

This chain joins TRBV7-9 and TRBJ1-1; 7 nucleotides line up with TRBD1. This CDR3 spans 13 amino acids. V was pared by 1 base and J by 8 bases, with 4 bases of the junction left unmatched. Germline V CDR1 and CDR2: SEHNR, FQNEAQ (reference sequence). The DNA of the CDR3 is TGTGCCAGCAGCTTAGTAGGACAGGAGGAAGCTTTCTTT. This gives the protein CASSLVGQEEAFF.

On this clone itself: Within the sample, other DNA sequences also encode this same CDR3. CDR3 residues: CASSNLPGTEAFF. CDR3 DNA: TGTGCCAGCAGCAACCTACCAGGCACTGAAGCTTTCTTT. This chain uses TRBV5-4 with TRBJ1-1; D uncertain. The CDR3 runs to 13 residues. The V and J ends lost 4 bases and 4 bases respectively, with 11 bases between them. Germline V gives CDR1 SGHNT, CDR2 YYREEE (reference sequence). Using reference TRBV5-4 and TRBJ1-1 for the parts outside the CDR3, the full variable domain is ETGVTQSPTHLIKTRGQQVTLRCSSQSGHNTVSWYQQALGQGPQFIFQYYREEENGRGNFPPRFSGLQFPNYSSELNVNALELDDSALYLCASSNLPGTEAFFGQGTRLTVV.

The CDR3 bases are TGTGCCAGCAGCTTAGCCCCAGTAGGACATGAGCAGTTCTTC. This encodes CASSLAPVGHEQFF. This sequence joins TRBV7-2 and TRBJ2-1, with D uncertain. CDR1 is SGHTA and CDR2 is FQGNSA in the germline V gene. Trimming removed 0 bases from V and 8 bases from J, with 11 bases in between. The CDR3 spans 14 residues.

The chain recombines TRBV6-5 with TRBJ2-7, with TRBD1 matching 8 bases. CDR3 length: 16 residues. Germline V gene data show CDR1 as MNHEY and CDR2 as SVGAGI. Trimming took 4 bases from V and 0 from J; bases not matched to a gene: 8. For the CDR3, the DNA is TGTGCCAGCAGTTCCATCACAGGGGGTCGCTCCTACGAGCAGTACTTC. This encodes CASSSITGGRSYEQYF.

The CDR3 loop is CASSRNLAGTWSGELFF. Written as DNA, the CDR3 is TGTGCCAGCAGCCGAAACCTAGCGGGAACATGGTCCGGGGAGCTGTTTTTT. The chain carries TRBV4-2 and TRBJ2-2; 9 bases align to TRBD2. V was pared by 4 bases and J by 6 bases, with 12 bases of the junction left unmatched. The CDR3 totals 17 residues. Germline loops: CDR1 LGHNA, CDR2 YNFKEQ.

The CDR3 DNA reads as TGTGCCAGCGTTAATCCAACCGAGGCCCTAGAAGCTTTCTTT. This sequence encodes CASVNPTEALEAFF. The gene calls are TRBV28 and TRBJ1-1, with D hard to call. The CDR3 is made up of 14 amino acids. Germline V gene data show CDR1 as MDHEN and CDR2 as SYDVKM. Trimming removed 8 bases from V and 8 bases from J, with 21 bases in between.

The rearrangement uses TRBV13 and TRBJ2-3, with a possible D match to TRBD2 (6 bases). This CDR3 is built from 17 residues. Germline CDR1 reads PRHDT; CDR2 reads FYEKMQ (reference sequence). V lost 0 bases and J 0 bases, leaving 13 bases between the germline ends. Here the CDR3 reads CASSLGRLGESTDTQYF. CDR3 coding DNA: TGTGCCAGCAGCTTAGGCCGACTAGGGGAGAGCACAGATACGCAGTATTTT.

V gene TRBV14 combines with J gene TRBJ2-1, with D hard to call. The ends were cut back, 2 bases at V and 4 bases at J, with 0 bases in the middle. This CDR3 is built from 11 residues. Germline lookup yields CDR1 SGHDN and CDR2 FVKESK. The CDR3 reads CASSQYNEQFF. The CDR3 DNA reads as TGTGCCAGCAGCCAATACAATGAGCAGTTCTTC.

This clone was counted between two and nine times. The chain has TRBV7-9 and TRBJ1-1; D not certain. CDR1 SEHNR and CDR2 FQNEAQ come from the germline V gene (reference sequence). V was shortened by 3 bases and J by 7 bases, with 15 bases between the two germline ends. This CDR3 contains 14 residues. CDR3 nucleotides: TGTGCCAGCAGCTTCGTTGAAGGGAGTGGTGAAGCTTTCTTT. Protein product: CASSFVEGSGEAFF.

This rearrangement joins TRBV7-2 to TRBJ1-3; TRBD1 might be the D (5 bases). CDR3 size: 15 residues. The germline gives CDR1 SGHTA, CDR2 FQGNSA. Between the trimmed V and J ends, which lost 4 bases and 2 bases, there was a span of 12 bases. CDR3 DNA: TGTGCCAGCAGCTCCTCGGGGGAGACTGGAAACACCATATATTTT. Its protein is CASSSSGETGNTIYF.

This chain links TRBV2 with TRBJ1-4; no firm D call. CDR1 SNHLY and CDR2 FYNNEI come from the germline V gene. The length of the CDR3 is 12 residues. Trimming left V 4 bases short and J 5 bases short, with 5 bases between. The CDR3 nucleotides are TGTGCCAGCAGTGCAGAGAATGAAAAACTGTTTTTT. It is translated as CASSAENEKLFF. The full variable domain, rest sourced from reference TRBV2 and TRBJ1-4, is EPEVTQTPSHQVTQMGQEVILRCVPISNHLYFYWYRQILGQKVEFLVSFYNNEISEKSEIFDDQFSVERPDGSNFTLKIRSTKLEDSAMYFCASSAENEKLFFGSGTQLSVL.

This chain joins TRBV28 and TRBJ2-5; 14 bases are shared with TRBD2. The CDR3 sequence is 20 residues long. Germline V CDR1 and CDR2: MDHEN, SYDVKM. V dropped 4 bases and J dropped 2; count of bases not matched to a gene: 15. DNA for the CDR3: TGTGCCAGCAGTTATACGGAGGAGACTAGCGGGAGGGCAGGGCAAGAGACCCAGTACTTC. This codes for CASSYTEETSGRAGQETQYF.

This clone appeared a single time. The rearrangement links TRBV12-5 to TRBJ1-1, with TRBD1 identical over 7 bases. The V gene end was trimmed by 5 bases and the J gene end by 1 base; junction bases not matched to a gene: 1. This CDR3 has 13 residues. The V gene's germline CDR1 is LGHNT and CDR2 FRNRAP. CDR3 loop: CASGRGQNTEAFF. The CDR3 DNA is TGTGCTAGTGGTAGGGGGCAGAACACTGAAGCTTTCTTT.

This sequence joins TRBV28 and TRBJ2-7; D remains ambiguous. This CDR3 has 15 amino acids. CDR1 is MDHEN and CDR2 is SYDVKM in the germline V gene. V lost 2 bases and J 5 bases, leaving 16 bases between the germline ends. The CDR3 sequence: CASSLGTGTVHEQYF. The CDR3 DNA follows: TGTGCCAGCAGTTTAGGTACGGGCACGGTCCACGAGCAGTACTTC.

The CDR3 nucleotides read TGCGCCAGCAGCCGAGGGCAAGGCACCGGGGAGCTGTTTTTT. Its translation is CASSRGQGTGELFF. The V call is TRBV4-3, the J call TRBJ2-2; tentatively, D is TRBD2 (5 bases). Germline loops: CDR1 LGHNA, CDR2 YSLEER. This CDR3 has 14 amino acids. Deletions cut 4 bases from V and 4 bases from J, with 10 bases between.

The chain uses TRBV11-1 and TRBJ2-7, with 8 bases fitting TRBD2. The length of the CDR3 is 14 residues. V was clipped by 5 bases and J by 6 bases; unmatched bases: 9. Germline CDR1 is SGHAT and CDR2 is FQDESV (reference sequence). This chain's CDR3 is CASSQGLERGEQYF. The CDR3 nucleotides are TGTGCCAGCAGCCAGGGACTAGAGAGGGGCGAGCAGTACTTC.

This chain links TRBV28 with TRBJ1-5; tentatively, D is TRBD1 (6 bases). V lost 1 base and J lost 3, with 25 bases in between. Germline V gene lookup returns CDR1 MDHEN and CDR2 SYDVKM. The CDR3 loop spans 20 amino acids. This chain's CDR3 is CASSLYSPQGIYGNNQPQHF. The DNA of the CDR3 is TGTGCCAGCAGTTTATATTCGCCTCAGGGGATCTATGGAAACAATCAGCCCCAGCATTTT.

The rearrangement joins TRBV6-5 to TRBJ1-1; TRBD1 is a possible D gene (5 bases). CDR3 length equals 16 residues. V lost 2 bases, J lost 4 bases, and 17 bases lay in between. Looked up from germline, CDR1 is MNHEY and CDR2 is SVGAGI. In DNA form, the CDR3 reads TGTGCCAGCAGTTACCCTCCGGCACGCGGGGGCACTGAAGCTTTCTTT. Protein sequence: CASSYPPARGGTEAFF.

This rearrangement joins TRBV9 to TRBJ2-5; 10 positions match TRBD2. Germline trimming cut 1 base from V and 2 bases from J; bases unmatched to any gene: 5. Germline CDR1 SGDLS, CDR2 YYNGEE. The CDR3 runs to 16 residues. The CDR3 loop is CASSVMASGSQETQYF. The CDR3, as DNA: TGTGCCAGCAGCGTAATGGCTAGCGGGAGTCAAGAGACCCAGTACTTC.

The rearrangement joins TRBV11-1 to TRBJ1-5; weak D call: TRBD1 (5 bases). CDR3 length: 13 residues. The ends were cut back, 5 bases at V and 7 bases at J, with 12 bases in the middle. Germline CDR1 and CDR2: SGHAT and FQDESV (reference sequence). CDR3 sequence: CASSRGARQPQHF. The CDR3 DNA follows: TGTGCCAGCAGCCGTGGGGCTCGACAGCCCCAGCATTTT.

The chain couples TRBV5-4 to TRBJ1-1; D gene ambiguous. There are 14 residues in the CDR3. Per the germline V gene, CDR1 is SGHNT and CDR2 is YYREEE (reference sequence). V was clipped by 4 bases and J by 4 bases, with 14 bases between them. The CDR3 sequence: CASSPTGGSTEAFF. Written as DNA, the CDR3 is TGTGCCAGCAGCCCTACGGGTGGAAGCACTGAAGCTTTCTTT.

The chain has TRBV19 and TRBJ1-1, with D tentatively TRBD1 (5 bases). V lost 4 bases to trimming and J lost 8 bases, with 8 bases between them. Germline CDR1 is LNHDA and CDR2 is SQIVND (reference sequence). CDR3 size: 11 residues. CDR3 protein: CASSKRGEAFF. CDR3 coding DNA: TGTGCCAGTAGTAAGAGGGGCGAAGCTTTCTTT.

The rearrangement joins TRBV6-5 to TRBJ1-2, with 8 bases lining up with TRBD1. The CDR3 spans 15 residues. CDR1 is MNHEY and CDR2 is SVGAGI in the germline V gene. Unmatched junction bases numbered 15, after V lost 7 bases and J lost 8 bases. CDR3 sequence: CASTRRAGGAEGYTF. DNA for the CDR3: TGTGCCAGCACCCGAAGGGCAGGGGGCGCGGAAGGCTACACCTTC.

The gene calls are TRBV4-3 and TRBJ2-7; D ambiguous. The V gene lost 1 base and the J gene lost 0 bases, with 13 bases spanning the gap. The CDR3 consists of 16 residues. Germline CDR1 and CDR2: LGHNA and YSLEER. The CDR3 coding sequence is TGCGCCAGCAGCCAAGCGTGGACGGAACGCTCCTACGAGCAGTACTTC. Protein sequence: CASSQAWTERSYEQYF.

For the CDR3, the DNA is TGTGCCAGCAGCTTAGAACCAGCCTCTCGGGATACGCAGTATTTT. Translating gives CASSLEPASRDTQYF. The J gene is TRBJ2-3, the V gene TRBV11-3; no clear D. Trimming took 0 bases from V and 6 from J, leaving 13 bases between them. This CDR3 is built from 15 residues. Germline loops: CDR1 SGHNT, CDR2 YENEEA.

A single count supports this clone. The chain has TRBV7-2 and TRBJ1-3; D is undetermined. CDR1 and CDR2 from the germline V gene are SGHTA and FQGNSA. The CDR3 has 15 amino acids. The V end was cut by 4 bases, the J end by 0 bases, with 10 bases between. The CDR3 protein is CASSSQEYSGNTIYF. The DNA for the CDR3 is TGTGCCAGCAGCTCCCAGGAATACTCTGGAAACACCATATATTTT.

V is TRBV30 and J is TRBJ1-6; D may be TRBD1 (5 bases). This CDR3 contains 15 residues. Trimming pared 2 bases from V and 4 bases from J, leaving 12 bases between. The germline V gene encodes CDR1 GTSNPN and CDR2 SVGIG (reference sequence). The CDR3 region is CAWSYATVYNSPLHF. In nucleotides, the CDR3 is TGTGCCTGGAGTTATGCGACAGTTTATAATTCACCCCTCCACTTT.